The rows below give T cell receptor beta chains drawn from one sample of a study of blood T cell repertoires in COVID-19. Only in-frame clones appear in the TCRdb table, and some are missing; sequencing was by immunoSEQ multiplex PCR. The sample has about 88,000 clones; approximately 87% are singletons. The sequenced material came from peripheral blood. Every receptor here comes from a woman aged 65 to 85 with acute or convalescent COVID-19. Each CDR3 is given with its conserved first and last residue. Each record gives: clone size, J gene, V gene, D gene, CDR3 DNA, CDR3 protein. D genes are given only for firm matches. Size is omitted from some rows. Given values are once, few, many or a class for expanded clones.

NA	TRBJ1-3	TRBV6-5	NA	TGTGCCAGCAGACGGGAGGGAGGGGCTGGAAACACCATATATTTT	CASRREGGAGNTIYF
NA	TRBJ2-4	TRBV2	TRBD2	TGTGCCAGCAGTGAAAAGGGAGCGGGGGGGCCCAAAAACATTCAGTACTTC	CASSEKGAGGPKNIQYF
few	TRBJ2-5	TRBV6-2/TRBV6-3	TRBD2	TGTGCCAGCAGTAGGGGACTAGCGGGCCTCCAAGAGACCCAGTACTTC	CASSRGLAGLQETQYF
NA	TRBJ2-3	TRBV6-4	TRBD2	TGTGCCAGCAGTGATCCCGGGGGGGCCAAGACAGATACGCAGTATTTT	CASSDPGGAKTDTQYF
NA	TRBJ2-5	TRBV29-1	TRBD2	TGCAGCGTGGCGGGAGGGTCCCAAGAGACCCAGTACTTC	CSVAGGSQETQYF
NA	TRBJ2-3	TRBV5-1	TRBD1	TGCGCCAGCAGCTTGGCCGTAATAGGGGGCGTGACAGATACGCAGTATTTT	CASSLAVIGGVTDTQYF
NA	TRBJ1-3	TRBV7-6	TRBD1	TGTGCCAGCAGCCCGGGACAGGGGGCGAGAAACACCATATATTTT	CASSPGQGARNTIYF
NA	TRBJ2-5	TRBV20-1	NA	TGCAGTGCTAGTATCCGTCAGACCCAGTACTTC	CSASIRQTQYF
NA	TRBJ1-5	TRBV4-3	TRBD1	TGCGCCAGCAGCCTGGGGGTGGCAGGGGGAGTCAATCAGCCCCAGCATTTT	CASSLGVAGGVNQPQHF
NA	TRBJ1-1	TRBV6-1	NA	TGTGCCAGCAGTGATCGGGAGAACACTGAAGCTTTCTTT	CASSDRENTEAFF
NA	TRBJ1-2	TRBV6-5	TRBD1	TGTGCCAGCACAACAGGGGACTATGGCTACACCTTC	CASTTGDYGYTF
NA	TRBJ1-4	TRBV19	TRBD1	TGTGCCAGTAGTCGCCAGGGGGCAACTAATGAAAAACTGTTTTTT	CASSRQGATNEKLFF
NA	TRBJ1-4	TRBV3-1/TRBV3-2	NA	TGTGCCAGCAGCCTAGGAGCAACTAATGAAAAACTGTTTTTT	CASSLGATNEKLFF
NA	TRBJ1-2	TRBV24-1	NA	TGTGCCACCAGTGAGGACACCGTTAACTATGGCTACACCTTC	CATSEDTVNYGYTF
NA	TRBJ2-2	TRBV6-4	NA	TGTGCCAGCAGTGCCCTCGGAGGGGTCGGGGAGCTGTTTTTT	CASSALGGVGELFF
NA	TRBJ2-2	TRBV4-1	TRBD2	TGCGCCAGCAGCCCCTTACTAGCGGGAGCGAACACCGGGGAGCTGTTTTTT	CASSPLLAGANTGELFF
NA	TRBJ2-1	TRBV6-5	TRBD1	TGTGCCAGCAGTTACCAAGGGGGCCGCTACAATGAGCAGTTCTTC	CASSYQGGRYNEQFF
once	TRBJ1-2	TRBV7-2	NA	TGTGCCAGCAGCCCAGGGGAAGGTGGCTACACCTTC	CASSPGEGGYTF
NA	TRBJ1-2	TRBV5-4	NA	TGTGCCAGCAGCTTGGCTCTGGGGCAATCCTATGGCTACACCTTC	CASSLALGQSYGYTF
NA	TRBJ1-2	TRBV7-2	NA	TGTGCCAGCAGCTTTAGGGGTGTTAACTATGGCTACACCTTC	CASSFRGVNYGYTF
few	TRBJ1-1	TRBV6-5	NA	TGTGCCAGCAGTCCCGGTCTGGTCCTGAACACTGAAGCTTTCTTT	CASSPGLVLNTEAFF
NA	TRBJ1-6	TRBV9	NA	TGTGCCAGCAGCGCCCAAAAGGACAGCAGCTCCTATAATTCACCCCTCCACTTT	CASSAQKDSSSYNSPLHF
once	TRBJ2-3	TRBV6-2/TRBV6-3	TRBD2	TGTGCCAGCAGCTTTAGCGGGATCTTCACAGATACGCAGTATTTT	CASSFSGIFTDTQYF
once	TRBJ1-1	TRBV6-6	NA	TGTGCCAGCAGTTACTCGCCAGGGGACACTGAAGCTTTCTTT	CASSYSPGDTEAFF
NA	TRBJ1-4	TRBV15	NA	TGTGCCACCAGCAGTGGCGGAATCGGCGAAAAACTGTTTTTT	CATSSGGIGEKLFF
NA	TRBJ1-1	TRBV29-1	NA	TGCAGCGTTGGGTTCAGTAGTGGGGCCTCCCGGGAAGCTTTCTTT	CSVGFSSGASREAFF
NA	TRBJ2-3	TRBV20-1	NA	TGCAGTGCTAGTCTGCGCCGCACAGATACGCAGTATTTT	CSASLRRTDTQYF
NA	TRBJ2-2	TRBV7-7	TRBD1	TGTGCCAGCAGCCAGACAGGGTTCGACACCGGGGAGCTGTTTTTT	CASSQTGFDTGELFF